Sequencing of this T cell receptor beta chain was carried out in a study of cytomegalovirus exposure and HLA in healthy donors. It was with 60 Vbeta and 13 Jbeta primers that the PCR ran. Clones were read by immunoSEQ multiplex PCR, and TCRdb kept only the in-frame ones, dropping some. This table has over 100,000 clones, less than 65% appearing once. CDR3 length: 18 residues. The V and J ends lost 1 base and 0 bases respectively, with 16 bases between them. CDR1 SEHNR and CDR2 FQNEAQ come from the germline V gene (reference sequence). The source material was PBMCs. The clonotype was recovered from a middle-aged man in good health and CMV-seropositive. V usage is TRBV7-9 and J usage is TRBJ1-5; possibly TRBD1 for D (6 bases). CDR3 residues: CASSLGTESLYSNQPQHF. As DNA, the CDR3 is TGTGCCAGCAGCTTAGGGACAGAGTCCCTTTATAGCAATCAGCCCCAGCATTTT.